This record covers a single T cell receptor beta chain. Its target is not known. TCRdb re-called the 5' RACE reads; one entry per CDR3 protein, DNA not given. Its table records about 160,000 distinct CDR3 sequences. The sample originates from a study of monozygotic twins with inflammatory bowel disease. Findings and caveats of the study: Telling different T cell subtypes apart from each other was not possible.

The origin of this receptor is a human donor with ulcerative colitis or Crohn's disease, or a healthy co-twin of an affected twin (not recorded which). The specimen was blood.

CDR3 sequence: CASSFNRGGTGELFF. This sequence joins TRBV27 and TRBJ2-2; no DNA is available, so the TRBD1 call from TCRdb remains unchecked. CDR3 length: 15 amino acids. CDR1 and CDR2 from the germline V gene are MNHEY and SMNVEV (reference sequence).